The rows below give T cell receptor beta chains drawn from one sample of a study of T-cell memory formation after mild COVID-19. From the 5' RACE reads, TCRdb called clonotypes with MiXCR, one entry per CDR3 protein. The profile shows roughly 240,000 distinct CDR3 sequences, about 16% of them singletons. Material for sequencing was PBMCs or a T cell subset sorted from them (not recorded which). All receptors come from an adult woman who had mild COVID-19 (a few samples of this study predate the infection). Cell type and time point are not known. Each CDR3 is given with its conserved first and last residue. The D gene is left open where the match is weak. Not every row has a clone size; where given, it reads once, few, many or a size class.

CSAMDREGQPQHF TGCAGTGCTATGGACAGGGAGGGTCAGCCCCAGCATTTT TRBD1 TRBJ1-5 . 13 TRBV20-1
CATSRVGEANVLTF TGTGCCACCAGCAGAGTCGGTGAGGCCAACGTCCTGACTTTC . TRBJ2-6 few 14 TRBV15
CASSRVSGLPETGQFF TGCGCCAGCAGCCGGGTGTCGGGACTCCCGGAAACCGGGCAGTTCTTC . TRBJ2-1 . 16 TRBV4-1
CASSLWTDPNTEAFF TGTGCCAGCAGTCTATGGACAGATCCGAACACTGAAGCTTTCTTT . TRBJ1-1 . 15 TRBV12-3/TRBV12-4
CASSQEGLTSGNTIYF TGTGCCAGCAGCCAAGAAGGATTAACCTCTGGAAACACCATATATTTT . TRBJ1-3 few 16 TRBV3-1
CASSFVAGGQETQYF TGTGCCAGCAGCTTCGTGGCGGGAGGCCAAGAGACCCAGTACTTC TRBD2 TRBJ2-5 once 15 TRBV7-9
CASSSPTGVGSYEQYF TGTGCCAGCAGTTCTCCAACAGGGGTGGGTTCCTACGAGCAGTACTTC TRBD1 TRBJ2-7 few 16 TRBV12-3/TRBV12-4
CATSDYLTGGSSYNEQFF TGTGCCACCAGTGATTATCTGACAGGGGGGAGCTCCTACAATGAGCAGTTCTTC TRBD1 TRBJ2-1 once 18 TRBV24-1
CATRLPPMSTEAFF TGTGCCACCAGGTTACCACCCATGAGCACTGAAGCTTTCTTT . TRBJ1-1 . 14 TRBV15
CASQGAGGQETQYF TGTGCCAGCCAGGGGGCAGGGGGTCAGGAGACCCAGTACTTC TRBD1 TRBJ2-5 few 14 TRBV6-6
CASSPWGKNTEAFF TGTGCCAGCAGCCCTTGGGGGAAGAACACTGAAGCTTTCTTT . TRBJ1-1 few 14 TRBV3-1
CASSLGVQETQYF TGCGCCAGCAGCCTCGGGGTGCAGGAGACCCAGTACTTC . TRBJ2-5 . 13 TRBV4-3
CATSSQQVPTDTQYF TGTGCCACCAGCAGTCAACAGGTCCCCACAGATACGCAGTATTTT . TRBJ2-3 few 15 TRBV15
CASSPQGAGTEAFF TGTGCCAGCTCACCACAGGGGGCCGGGACTGAAGCTTTCTTT TRBD1 TRBJ1-1 few 14 TRBV18